Listed here is a single T cell receptor beta chain. Its antigen remains undetermined. There are no base qualities to consult, and no much larger clone falls within one base. The sample carries other DNA sequences with the same CDR3. This specimen belongs to a study of blood T cell repertoires in COVID-19 (dated by TCRdb to about 2020). At the level of the whole study: Samples covering the acute and convalescent phases of COVID-19 were provided by collaborators in the United States, Italy and Spain. The material from the prospective study consisted of cDNA or gDNA derived from T cells, B-cell-depleted T cells, or PBMCs. Deeply sampled blood TCRbeta repertoires from subjects exposed to, actively infected with, or recovered from COVID-19 were included in the dataset. The repertoires were released in a freely available public database meant as a resource for research on the immune response to SARS-CoV-2. The samples were drawn from two sources: the first 160 participants of the ongoing ImmuneRACE study, and about 1,300 subjects contributed by 6 global collaborators. Nearly every sample came with metadata listing a de-identified subject ID, COVID-19 status, age in years and sex. Where available, HLA class I and class II types were obtained from metadata supplied by the sample provider rather than from assay-based typing. General findings and caveats noted by the study authors: The amount of clinical and demographic metadata varied by source and participant and was provided uncurated.

Samples from volunteer blood donors who had recovered from COVID-19 were contributed by a second Seattle source. Whole blood was collected in K2EDTA tubes by collaborating institutions according to the institutions' own protocols. For TCRbeta analysis, collaborators shipped samples in one of three forms: frozen whole blood, isolated PBMCs, or DNA extracted from either of those sample types. The immunoSEQ Assay, a bias-controlled multiplex PCR, was used to amplify TCRbeta CDR3 regions from genomic DNA. The paper's processing steps were these. The number of nucleated cells in each sample was estimated from the amplification of reference gene primers within the assay. Sequence reads were collapsed and filtered to measure the absolute abundance of every unique TCRbeta CDR3 rearrangement. Productive Simpson clonality was computed per sample as the square root of Simpson's diversity index over productive rearrangements. Held by TCRdb, this immuneACCESS table contains in-frame sequences only and omits some clones. Under half of the omission traces to an unresolved V gene where checked; the cause of the rest is unknown. Clone size and the V and J calls come from that table; the DNA yielded D and trimming. Present in this sample are about 200,000 clones, 80% to 90% of which were seen just once. Approximately 6.2% of the sample rests with the top ten.

The source is a man between 60 and 75 years old who had recovered from COVID-19. The specimen sequenced was peripheral blood.

This receptor carries the CDR3 CATSDPGQNTDTQYF. The DNA sequence follows: TGTGCCACCAGTGATCCGGGACAAAACACAGATACGCAGTATTTT. This chain is built from TRBV24-1 and TRBJ2-3, with TRBD1 tentatively as D gene (6 bases match). From the cysteine through the phenylalanine, the CDR3 covers 15 amino acids. CDR3 DNA only is kept here, 45 bases in frame from base 1. Relative to germline, V is 3 bases shorter and J is 2 bases shorter, with 11 bases between their ends. The germline V gene sets CDR1 to KGHDR and CDR2 to SFDVKD.